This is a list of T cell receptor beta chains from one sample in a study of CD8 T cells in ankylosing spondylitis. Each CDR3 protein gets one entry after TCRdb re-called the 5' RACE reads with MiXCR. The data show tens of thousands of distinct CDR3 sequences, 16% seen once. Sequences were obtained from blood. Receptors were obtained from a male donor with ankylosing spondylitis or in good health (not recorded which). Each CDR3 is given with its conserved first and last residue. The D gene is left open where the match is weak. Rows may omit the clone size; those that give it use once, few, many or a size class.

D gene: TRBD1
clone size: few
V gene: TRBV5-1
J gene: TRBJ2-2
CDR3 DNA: TGCGCCAGCAGACCTGGACAGGGAAGCACCGGGGAGCTGTTTTTT
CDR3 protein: CASRPGQGSTGELFF

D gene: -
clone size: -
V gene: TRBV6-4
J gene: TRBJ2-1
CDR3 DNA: TGTGCCAGCAGCGAGGGGGGAAACTCCTACAATGAGCAGTTCTTC
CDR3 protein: CASSEGGNSYNEQFF

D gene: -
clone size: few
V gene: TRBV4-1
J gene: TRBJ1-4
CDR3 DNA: TGCGCCAGCAGCCCCCCTTATGAAAAACTGTTTTTT
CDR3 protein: CASSPPYEKLFF

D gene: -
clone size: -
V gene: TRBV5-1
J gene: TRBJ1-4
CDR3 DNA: TGCGCCAGCAGCTTGTTCCGGTCAGATAATGAAAAACTGTTTTTT
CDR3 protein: CASSLFRSDNEKLFF

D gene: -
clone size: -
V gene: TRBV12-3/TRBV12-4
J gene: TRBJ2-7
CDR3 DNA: TGTGCCAGCAGTTTTCTAGAATCGGGCGAGCAGTACTTC
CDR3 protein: CASSFLESGEQYF

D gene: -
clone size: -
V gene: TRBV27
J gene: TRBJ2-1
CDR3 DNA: TGTGCCAGCGCCCCGGGGAGACAGGTTTCCTTCTCCTACAATGAGCAGTTCTTC
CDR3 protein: CASAPGRQVSFSYNEQFF

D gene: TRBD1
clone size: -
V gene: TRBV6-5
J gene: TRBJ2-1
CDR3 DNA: TGTGCCAGCAGTTTCCGGACAGGGATTAATGAGCAGTTCTTC
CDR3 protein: CASSFRTGINEQFF

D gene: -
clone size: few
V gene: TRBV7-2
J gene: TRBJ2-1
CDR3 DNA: TGTGCCAGCAGCACCCACGGCATAGCGGCTGGGGGTACTGAGCAGTTCTTC
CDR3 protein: CASSTHGIAAGGTEQFF

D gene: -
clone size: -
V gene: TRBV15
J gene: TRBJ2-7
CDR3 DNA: TGTGCCACCAGCAGAGTCGGGAGCAGTTACGAGCAGTACTTC
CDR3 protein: CATSRVGSSYEQYF

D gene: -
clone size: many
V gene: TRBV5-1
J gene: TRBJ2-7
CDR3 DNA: TGCGCCAGCAGCGGGAACAGTTTTTCCTACGAGCAGTACTTC
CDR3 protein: CASSGNSFSYEQYF

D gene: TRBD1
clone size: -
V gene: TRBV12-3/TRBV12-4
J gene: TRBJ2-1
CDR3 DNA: TGTGCCAGCAGGAGGACAGGGCCGGGGTCCTACAATGAGCAGTTCTTC
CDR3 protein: CASRRTGPGSYNEQFF

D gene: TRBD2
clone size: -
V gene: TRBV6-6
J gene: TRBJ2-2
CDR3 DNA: TGTGCCAGCAGTTACCTTAGCGGGACGAACACCGGGGAGCTGTTTTTT
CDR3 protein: CASSYLSGTNTGELFF

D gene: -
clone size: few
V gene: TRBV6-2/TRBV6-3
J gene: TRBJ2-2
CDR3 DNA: TGTGCCAGCAGCGAAATAGCGGTGGCAACCGGGGAGCTGTTTTTT
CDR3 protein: CASSEIAVATGELFF

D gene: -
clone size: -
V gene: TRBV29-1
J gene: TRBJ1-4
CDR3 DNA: -
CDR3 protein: CSVTTGVLMKNCFF

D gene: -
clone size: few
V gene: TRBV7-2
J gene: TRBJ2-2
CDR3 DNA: TGTGCCAGCAGCTTAAATACAGGAGCGAACACCGGGGAGCTGTTTTTT
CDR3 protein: CASSLNTGANTGELFF

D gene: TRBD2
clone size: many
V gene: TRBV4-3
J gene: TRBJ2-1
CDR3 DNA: TGCGCCAGCAGCCAAAATAGCGGGAGTGGTAATGAGCAGTTCTTC
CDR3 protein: CASSQNSGSGNEQFF